This TCR beta chain derives from a study of OX40 agonist ivuxolimab in advanced cancers. With regard to this clone: Its antigen is unidentified.

Clones were sequenced by immunoSEQ multiplex PCR, and TCRdb holds only the in-frame ones, with some missing. The sample carries tens of thousands of clones, more than 75% recorded once. V was cut by 3 bases and J by 3 bases, with 11 bases left in between. CDR3 size: 14 residues. Germline lookup yields CDR1 SEHNR and CDR2 FQNEAQ (reference sequence). Study-wide results and caveats: Clonal expansion among partial responders at 0.1-3.0 mg/kg ranked near the lowest. The mean number of expanded clones was higher in CD8+ T cells than in CD4+. It was also the case that some nonresponders had low normalized T-cell clonal expansion.

The material sequenced was CD4+ or CD8+ T cells sorted from blood, taken in a trial of the OX40 agonist ivuxolimab. The rearrangement links TRBV7-9 to TRBJ1-1; D ambiguous. The receptor comes from an adult with an advanced solid tumor such as melanoma, head and neck, liver or kidney cancer. The CDR3 nucleotides read TGTGCCAGCAGCTTCTCGGCGGCGGACACTGAAGCTTTCTTT. It is translated as CASSFSAADTEAFF.